This TCR beta chain was retrieved from a study of graft-versus-host responses after intestinal transplantation. Study context: Recipients underwent multivisceral, liver-intestinal, or isolated intestinal transplants. All of the recipients had induction that used anti-thymocyte globulin, then tacrolimus and steroids for approximately 3 years. Study-level findings and limits: Maximum circulating GvH clone levels tracked with early post-transplant HvG decreases. Recipient bone marrow held GvH clones, some seen earlier in ileum or blood.

As regards this clone: Its antigen is still unknown.

The protocol was immunoSEQ multiplex PCR, while the TCRdb copy is restricted to in-frame clones and leaves out a portion. The data contain about 12,000 clones, around four fifths of them seen just once; the ten biggest clones take up roughly 52%. V gave up 8 bases and J gave up 5 bases, with 10 bases separating them. This CDR3 is 12 amino acids long. From germline, CDR1 is MNHEY and CDR2 SVGAGI. The chain couples TRBV6-5 to TRBJ1-3, with no clear D. The starting material was PBMCs, obtained 120 to 130 days after transplant. The clonotype comes from a human patient who received an intestinal transplant, so some T cells may come from the graft donor. CDR3 protein: CASVSSRNTIYF. CDR3 DNA sequence: TGTGCCAGCGTTTCGTCGAGAAACACCATATATTTT.